A selection of T cell receptor beta chains follows, all from one sample in a study of T cells in tumors after PD-1 blockade. Profiling relied on immunoSEQ multiplex PCR, and the TCRdb table lists in-frame clones only, not all of them. The sample lists some 15,000 clones; roughly 85% were seen once. The sequenced sample was PBMCs, obtained after anti-PD-1 treatment. The receptors were sampled from a human donor with basal cell carcinoma. Both conserved end residues are part of each CDR3. D genes are given only for firm matches. Only part of the rows carry a size: once, few, many, or a class if the clone is expanded.

CDR3aa	CDR3nt	abundance	v_gene	j_gene	d_gene
CASSLAGGTGELFF	TGTGCCAGCAGCTTGGCAGGGGGGACCGGGGAGCTGTTTTTT	-	TRBV5-5	TRBJ2-2	-
CASTENYGYTF	TGTGCCAGTACCGAAAACTATGGCTACACCTTC	-	TRBV19	TRBJ1-2	-
CASSGRETQYF	TGTGCCAGCAGCGGAAGGGAGACCCAGTACTTC	-	TRBV7-3	TRBJ2-5	-
CASSPLAGDYGYTF	TGTGCCAGCAGTCCGTTAGCAGGTGACTATGGCTACACCTTC	-	TRBV6-5	TRBJ1-2	-
CASSPGGGAGNEQFF	TGTGCCAGCAGCCCCGGGGGGGGCGCGGGAAATGAGCAGTTCTTC	-	TRBV9	TRBJ2-1	TRBD2
CASSYSRTGPNEKLFF	TGTGCCAGCAGTTACTCGAGGACAGGTCCTAATGAAAAACTGTTTTTT	-	TRBV6-6	TRBJ1-4	TRBD1
CASSLEGTSGRGCRYEQYF	TGTGCCAGCAGCTTGGAAGGGACTAGCGGGAGAGGTTGTCGCTACGAGCAGTACTTC	-	TRBV5-7	TRBJ2-7	TRBD2
CASSPLAGVDEQYF	TGCGCCAGCAGTCCCCTAGCGGGAGTCGACGAGCAGTACTTC	-	TRBV5-1	TRBJ2-7	TRBD2
CASSLAGTSRNTIYF	TGTGCCAGCAGCTTAGCCGGGACAAGTCGAAACACCATATATTTT	-	TRBV7-2	TRBJ1-3	-
CASRWTVNSPLHF	TGTGCCAGCAGATGGACAGTTAATTCACCCCTCCACTTT	-	TRBV28	TRBJ1-6	-
CASSLAMGGRGPRNEQFF	TGTGCCAGCAGCTTAGCCATGGGGGGGAGGGGGCCCAGAAATGAGCAGTTCTTC	once	TRBV11-2	TRBJ2-1	-
CASSPTGSLKELFF	TGTGCCAGCAGTCCGACAGGGTCCTTGAAGGAACTGTTTTTT	-	TRBV2	TRBJ1-4	TRBD1
CASSLIASRHGGYTF	TGTGCCAGCAGCTTAATCGCCAGCCGGCATGGCGGCTACACCTTC	-	TRBV7-3	TRBJ1-2	-
CAISAQGTGELFF	TGTGCCATCAGTGCCCAGGGGACCGGGGAGCTGTTTTTT	-	TRBV10-3	TRBJ2-2	-
CASSLVREEEKLFF	TGTGCCAGCAGCTTGGTCAGGGAAGAAGAAAAACTGTTTTTT	-	TRBV5-5	TRBJ1-4	-
CASSRRSSMTDEQFF	TGTGCCAGCAGCCGGCGGTCATCAATGACGGATGAGCAGTTCTTC	once	TRBV11-3	TRBJ2-1	-